This TCR beta chain came from a study of read filtering for tumor transcriptome and immune sequencing (dated by TCRdb to about 2020). Broadly, across the study: The cohort had some 16 male and more than 11 female patients with a mean age of around 69 years, ranging from about 40 to 85. Per sample, about 4.05 to 10.27 million TCR-region mapped reads were obtained with IR-seq, compared with only roughly 80 to 1273 with RNA-seq. The study compared TCR repertoires from targeted immune repertoire sequencing and bulk whole-transcriptome sequencing run on the same bone marrow samples. By revised international staging, roughly 8 patients were R-ISS I, under 20 were R-ISS II and about 7 were R-ISS III. After DNase treatment, whole-transcriptome libraries were prepared using the TruSeq RNA Access Library Prep Kit. One main goal was a read-filtering strategy for immune repertoire data, in particular deciding whether clonotypes backed by only one read should be removed.

From its cysteine to its phenylalanine, the CDR3 spans 13 amino acids. In its sample, this clonotype was seen a few times. Its target antigen remains unknown. The limits of the CDR3 on the DNA are not certain, so only TCRdb's listed CDR3 is given. TCR libraries were constructed from approximately 390 ng RNA using the Immunoverse kit, and molecular barcoded adaptors covering alpha/delta and beta/gamma chains were employed. The same RNA used for transcriptome sequencing was used for TCR library preparation. Sequencing of the TCR libraries was done on an Illumina HiSeq 4000 with 2 x 150 cycles. The paper's data handling went like this. TCR reads were aligned to human V, D, J and C references and assembled into CDR3 clonotypes with MiXCR, including quality filtering and error correction. The tcR package in R was used to analyze clonotype counts and gene usage diversity. For inspection of raw mapping reads, RNA-seq reads were mapped by STAR aligner version 2.5.3a onto GRCh37 of the human genome. To test how sequencing depth affects detected clonotypes, IR-seq fastq files were randomly downsampled with Seqtk 1.3. The public reads were quality trimmed at Q25 with fastp and then assembled into clones with MiXCR by TCRdb, keeping productive beta chains. CDR3 protein duplicates are merged, each entry listing the most common genes and DNA. In this record, the V and J calls reflect TCRdb's handling and not the investigators' own analysis. The sample contains some 46,000 distinct CDR3 sequences, approximately 12% of them found a single time. The top ten constitute more than 12% of the sample.

Broader findings and caveats from the paper: The sorted CD138-negative fraction was composed of a mixed bone marrow immune population rather than of purified T cells. Compared with RNA-seq, IR-seq captured clonotypes at much higher depth and more reliably, and a smaller IR-seq throughput was enough to identify most shared clonotypes. Single-read clonotypes made up roughly 82% of clonotypes but around 3.8% of total reads in IR-seq, and roughly 75% of clonotypes and 35% to 50% of reads in RNA-seq. The correlation between IR-seq and RNA-seq shared clonotype proportions was increased by removal of single-read clonotypes.

Each patient had bone marrow sampled at the time of active disease. Ficoll-Hypaque density gradient centrifugation was used to isolate the bone marrow mononuclear cells. Myeloma plasma cells were removed and CD138-negative cells were obtained by negative selection following labeling with CD138 magnetic microbeads on a MACS separator. Purity of the isolated cells was checked by flow cytometry on an Attune NxT using CD138 antibodies. Total RNA was extracted with TRIzol reagent and quantified with a NanoDrop spectrophotometer. Paired RNA-seq and IR-seq were performed on the CD138-negative bone marrow sample of each patient.

The chain is made from TRBV7-5 and TRBJ1-5. TRBV7-5 is shown as a pseudogene. The TCR was taken from a donor aged 40 or over with multiple myeloma. Sequencing was carried out using a population of CD138-negative cells sorted from bone marrow. The cell subset or site label here, explained by the study, means: bone marrow mononuclear cells depleted of CD138+ plasma/myeloma cells by negative magnetic selection. CDR3 sequence: CISVPEALEPQHF.